This T cell receptor (beta chain) was sequenced for a study of shared clonotypes between healthy human individuals. Overall study: For every donor, three CD4 naive, three CD4 memory, two CD8 naive and one CD8 memory plates were used.

TCRdb's copy holds only in-frame clones and misses some; the assay was immunoSEQ multiplex PCR. The sample lists around 1.6 million clones; 95% to 99% were seen once. Concerning this clone: Its antigen remains unidentified.

Study observations and caveats: Naive CD4 clonotype sharing across four donors was approximately 5%.

This receptor was obtained from a man between 25 and 39 years old in good health. The material sequenced was naive CD4+ T cells sorted from blood. Subset denoted: CD45RA+ positively selected.

Here the CDR3 reads CASSQDPLSVRGTEAFF. CDR3 coding DNA: TGTGCCAGCAGCCAAGATCCCCTATCGGTCAGGGGCACTGAAGCTTTCTTT. The chain uses TRBV14 and TRBJ1-1; a weak D match, TRBD1 (6 bases). The germline V gene has CDR1 SGHDN and CDR2 FVKESK. Trimming took off 0 bases at V and 4 bases at J, with 18 bases between the two ends. This CDR3 is 17 amino acids long. The full variable domain, its missing parts supplied by reference TRBV14 and TRBJ1-1, is EAGVTQFPSHSVIEKGQTVTLRCDPISGHDNLYWYRRVMGKEIKFLLHFVKESKQDESGMPNNRFLAERTGGTYSTLKVQPAELEDSGVYFCASSQDPLSVRGTEAFFGQGTRLTVV.